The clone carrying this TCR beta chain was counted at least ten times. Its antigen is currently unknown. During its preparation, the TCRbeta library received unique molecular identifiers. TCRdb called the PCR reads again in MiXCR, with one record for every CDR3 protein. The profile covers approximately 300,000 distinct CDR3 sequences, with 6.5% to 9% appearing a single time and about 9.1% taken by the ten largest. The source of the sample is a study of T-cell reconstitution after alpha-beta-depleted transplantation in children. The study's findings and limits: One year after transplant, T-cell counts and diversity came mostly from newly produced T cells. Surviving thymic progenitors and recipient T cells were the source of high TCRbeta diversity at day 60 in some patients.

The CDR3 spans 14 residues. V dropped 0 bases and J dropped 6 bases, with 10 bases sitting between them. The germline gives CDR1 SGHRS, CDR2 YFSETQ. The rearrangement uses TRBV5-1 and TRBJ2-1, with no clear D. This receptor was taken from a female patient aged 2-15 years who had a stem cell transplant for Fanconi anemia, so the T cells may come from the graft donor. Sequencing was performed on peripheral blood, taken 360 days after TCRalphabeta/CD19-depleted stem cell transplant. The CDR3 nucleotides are TGCGCCAGCAGCTTGGCCCTAGTTCCCAATGAGCAGTTCTTC. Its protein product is CASSLALVPNEQFF.